These 29 T cell receptor beta chains were sequenced from one sample in a study of spatial heterogeneity in lung cancer. TCRdb independently ran MiXCR on the 5' RACE reads; one entry per CDR3 protein. The sample holds about 3,900 distinct CDR3 sequences, approximately 4% seen once. Time point indicated: sample taken at primary tumor resection. Whole-study findings and limits: Tumoral mutation counts were tracked by counts of expanded intratumoral alpha and beta TCRs.

These receptors' targets are unknown. Source: lung tumor tissue, taken at surgery. These receptor sequences come from a male donor with early-stage non-small cell lung cancer.

This clonotype showed up many times. The J gene is TRBJ2-7, the V gene TRBV28, with 7 positions matching TRBD1. Looked up from germline, CDR1 is MDHEN and CDR2 is SYDVKM. The V segment lost 5 bases and the J segment 6 bases; nucleotides outside the gene matches: 13. The CDR3 runs to 15 residues. The CDR3 here is CASSRHQTGEREQYF. The CDR3 coding sequence is TGTGCCAGCAGTCGTCACCAAACAGGGGAACGCGAGCAGTACTTC.

This clonotype is medium-sized by share. The chain uses TRBV12-3 or TRBV12-4 and TRBJ1-2; D unresolved. The V end lost 8 bases, the J end lost 4 bases, and 11 bases lay between the germline ends. The CDR3 covers 12 residues. The chain's CDR3 is CASGRIPYGYTF. In DNA form, the CDR3 reads TGTGCCAGCGGAAGGATTCCCTATGGCTACACCTTC.

The V call is TRBV2, the J call TRBJ2-5, with unresolved D. Germline V gives CDR1 SNHLY, CDR2 FYNNEI. This CDR3 has 13 amino acids. The V end lost 2 bases, the J end lost 4 bases, and 8 bases lay between the germline ends. CDR3 coding DNA: TGTGCCAGCAGTGAATTGGCGGTAGAGACCCAGTACTTC. Protein sequence: CASSELAVETQYF.

Many counts were recorded for this clonotype. The chain carries TRBV7-3 and TRBJ2-2, with TRBD1 matching 8 bases. V gave up 5 bases and J gave up 4 bases; unmatched junction bases: 3. Germline V gene data show CDR1 as SGHTA and CDR2 as FQGTGA. The CDR3 runs to 14 residues. The CDR3 is CASSRDRTTGELFF. The DNA of the CDR3 is TGTGCCAGCAGCCGGGACAGGACCACCGGGGAGCTGTTTTTT.

This clonotype was counted ten times or more. The chain employs TRBV28 and TRBJ1-6; D is unresolved. Per the germline V gene, CDR1 is MDHEN and CDR2 is SYDVKM. V lost 9 bases and J 5 bases, leaving 11 bases between the germline ends. CDR3 length: 13 amino acids. DNA for the CDR3: TGTGCCAGTGTCCGAGATAATAATTCACCCCTCCACTTT. This sequence encodes CASVRDNNSPLHF.

This clonotype was seen repeatedly, ten times or more. The rearrangement links TRBV7-2 to TRBJ2-5; D is possibly TRBD1 or TRBD2 (6 bases each). The CDR3 loop spans 14 amino acids. V lost 7 bases and J 4 bases, leaving 16 bases between the germline ends. From germline, CDR1 is SGHTA and CDR2 FQGNSA. The CDR3 bases are TGTGCCAGCAATACGGGGGCCCATCGAGAGACCCAGTACTTC. Residues: CASNTGAHRETQYF.

This clonotype has only a few counts. The V and J genes are TRBV28 and TRBJ1-2, with a tentative D call TRBD1 (6 bases). The CDR3 spans 16 residues. V lost 2 bases and J 5 bases, leaving 18 bases between the germline ends. Germline CDR1 MDHEN, CDR2 SYDVKM. CDR3 region: CASSLTGDWTAYGYTF. The CDR3 region has the DNA TGTGCCAGCAGTTTAACGGGGGACTGGACAGCTTATGGCTACACCTTC.

At least ten counts were recorded for this clonotype. The chain couples TRBV24-1 to TRBJ2-1; D possibly corresponds to TRBD1 (6 bases). Germline V gives CDR1 KGHDR, CDR2 SFDVKD. The V gene lost 4 bases and the J gene lost 0 bases, with 15 bases spanning the gap. CDR3 length equals 17 residues. In DNA, the CDR3 is TGTGCCACCAGTGAAGCAGGGGCAGGGGCCTCCTACAATGAGCAGTTCTTC. Translating it yields CATSEAGAGASYNEQFF.

This clonotype showed up many times. The J gene is TRBJ1-6, the V gene TRBV7-9; tentative D call: TRBD1 (6 bases). There are 15 residues in the CDR3. Trimming took 6 bases from V and 10 from J, leaving 19 bases between them. Germline loops: CDR1 SEHNR, CDR2 FQNEAQ (reference sequence). CDR3 amino acids: CASSSGGGPNSPLHF. DNA of the CDR3: TGTGCCAGCAGTTCGGGCGGGGGCCCGAACTCACCCCTCCACTTT.

There are many counts of this clonotype. V gene TRBV20-1 combines with J gene TRBJ2-2; tentative D call: TRBD1 (5 bases). The V end lost 5 bases, the J end lost 4 bases, and 17 bases lay between the germline ends. Germline CDR1 reads DFQATT; CDR2 reads SNEGSKA (reference sequence). The CDR3 sequence is 15 residues long. CDR3 residues: CSAQTALRGTGELFF. CDR3 in DNA: TGCAGTGCTCAGACCGCCCTAAGGGGCACCGGGGAGCTGTTTTTT.

This clonotype is deemed medium-sized. This rearrangement joins TRBV11-2 to TRBJ1-1, with D unresolved. The V and J ends lost 1 base and 7 bases respectively, with 10 bases between them. In germline, CDR1 is SGHAT, CDR2 FQNNGV. The CDR3 extends over 13 amino acids. The CDR3 here is CASSLGADREAFF. CDR3 sequence (DNA): TGTGCCAGCAGCTTAGGGGCAGATCGTGAAGCTTTCTTT.

This clonotype occurred many times. V is TRBV6-1 and J is TRBJ2-2, with D uncertain. Trimming left V 1 base short and J 1 base short, with 1 base between. CDR1 is MNHNS and CDR2 is SASEGT in the germline V gene. CDR3 length: 13 residues. The CDR3 DNA follows: TGTGCCAGCAGTGAAGGGAACACCGGGGAGCTGTTTTTT. Translated: CASSEGNTGELFF.

This clonotype has a count of ten or more. The chain couples TRBV20-1 to TRBJ1-1; 7 nucleotides line up with TRBD1. This CDR3 region has 14 residues. The ends lost 4 bases at V and 1 base at J; junction bases unmatched: 6. Germline values: CDR1 DFQATT, CDR2 SNEGSKA (reference sequence). The CDR3 nucleotides are TGCAGTGCTAACCCCTACAGGGGGAACACTGAAGCTTTCTTT. Protein: CSANPYRGNTEAFF.

This clonotype was picked up many times. The V call is TRBV12-3 or TRBV12-4, the J call TRBJ2-5; D ambiguous. The CDR3 covers 13 residues. The V end lost 3 bases, the J end lost 5 bases, and 10 bases lay between the germline ends. CDR3 in amino acids: CASSFVTSETQYF. CDR3 DNA: TGTGCCAGCAGTTTTGTTACAAGCGAGACCCAGTACTTC.

Judged by abundance, this clonotype is medium-sized. The genes are TRBV12-3 or TRBV12-4 and TRBJ2-2; tentatively, D is TRBD1 (6 bases). CDR3 length equals 15 residues. Trimming left V 5 bases short and J 5 bases short, with 15 bases between. Here the CDR3 DNA reads TGTGCCAGCAGTCCGGGACAAAAAACAACCGGGGAGCTGTTTTTT. Encoded protein: CASSPGQKTTGELFF.

Judged by abundance, this clonotype is medium-sized (0.01 to 0.1%). The chain has TRBV5-1 and TRBJ2-1, with TRBD2 matching over 7 bases. Germline loops: CDR1 SGHRS, CDR2 YFSETQ. The CDR3 covers 15 residues. Trimming cost V 4 bases and J 2 bases; bases outside gene matches: 6. In nucleotides, the CDR3 is TGCGCCAGCAGCCTTGCGGCGGGAGCCTACAATGAGCAGTTCTTC. Amino acids: CASSLAAGAYNEQFF.

By sample fraction, this clonotype is medium-sized. The DNA for the CDR3 is TGTGCCAGCTCAACTTCGGGGGGGCCCGACGAGCAGTACTTC. Its translation is CASSTSGGPDEQYF. This sequence joins TRBV18 and TRBJ2-7, with 8 positions matching TRBD2. The V and J ends lost 5 bases and 5 bases, in that order; junction bases with no gene match: 8. The CDR3 loop spans 14 amino acids. Looked up from germline, CDR1 is KGHSH and CDR2 is LQKENI.

This clonotype was seen at least ten times. The V gene is TRBV3-1, the J gene TRBJ2-1, with D possibly being TRBD1 or TRBD2 (5 bases each). CDR1 is LGHDT, CDR2 YNNKEL, per germline (reference sequence). V was clipped by 4 bases and J by 5 bases, with 15 bases between them. The CDR3 has 15 residues. The chain's CDR3 is CASSLGPMLNNEQFF. The CDR3 DNA follows: TGTGCCAGCAGCCTGGGACCGATGCTTAACAATGAGCAGTTCTTC.

Many counts were recorded for this clonotype. V gene TRBV7-2 combines with J gene TRBJ2-7; D remains unclear. The CDR3 length is 16 residues. V was trimmed by 1 base and J by 0 bases, leaving 13 bases between them. The germline V gene encodes CDR1 SGHTA and CDR2 FQGNSA. The CDR3 DNA is TGTGCCAGCAGCTTAGTGAGTCGGCTAAGCTCCTACGAGCAGTACTTC. It codes for CASSLVSRLSSYEQYF. Looking up the rest from reference TRBV7-2 and TRBJ2-7 gives the full variable domain: GAGVSQSPSNKVTEKGKDVELRCDPISGHTALYWYRQSLGQGLEFLIYFQGNSAPDKSGLPSDRFSAERTGGSVSTLTIQRTQQEDSAVYLCASSLVSRLSSYEQYFGPGTRLTVT.

Many counts were recorded for this clonotype. This chain connects TRBV19 to TRBJ2-3; 12 bases are a match to TRBD2. With 5 bases clipped from V and 7 bases from J, the junction kept 10 bases outside the gene matches. Germline lookup yields CDR1 LNHDA and CDR2 SQIVND (reference sequence). CDR3 size: 16 residues. The CDR3 nucleotides are TGTGCCAGTAGTCCTCGACTAGCGGGAGAGCCGAATACGCAGTATTTT. It is translated as CASSPRLAGEPNTQYF.

This clonotype was observed many times. V gene TRBV11-2 combines with J gene TRBJ2-1, with TRBD2 identical over 9 bases. The CDR3 runs to 16 residues. Germline assignment: CDR1 SGHAT and CDR2 FQNNGV. V lost 1 base and J lost 9; bases outside the gene matches: 10. This CDR3 is CASSLGAGGHLGEQFF. In DNA, the CDR3 is TGTGCCAGCAGCTTAGGAGCGGGAGGACACCTGGGTGAGCAGTTCTTC.

This clonotype is classed as medium-sized. The V gene is TRBV7-2, the J gene TRBJ2-3; maybe TRBD2 (6 bases). The germline V gene has CDR1 SGHTA and CDR2 FQGNSA. The V end lost 6 bases, the J end lost 7 bases, and 14 bases lay between the germline ends. The CDR3 totals 13 residues. The CDR3 DNA sequence: TGTGCCAGCAGTTCTACCCGGGGGAATACGCAGTATTTT. It is translated as CASSSTRGNTQYF. The full variable domain, in which reference TRBV7-2 and TRBJ2-3 provide the parts outside the CDR3, is GAGVSQSPSNKVTEKGKDVELRCDPISGHTALYWYRQSLGQGLEFLIYFQGNSAPDKSGLPSDRFSAERTGGSVSTLTIQRTQQEDSAVYLCASSSTRGNTQYFGPGTRLTVL.

This clonotype was detected a few times. J is TRBJ2-2 and V is TRBV6-1, with D unclear. CDR3 length equals 13 residues. In germline, CDR1 is MNHNS, CDR2 SASEGT. V was clipped by 6 bases and J by 7 bases, with 12 bases between them. The CDR3 coding sequence is TGTGCCAGCAGGATAGGCTTCTACGGGGAGCTGTTTTTT. Translated: CASRIGFYGELFF.

This clonotype was found a few times. The chain is built from TRBV10-3 and TRBJ1-6, with D tentatively TRBD1 (6 bases). The CDR3 extends over 12 amino acids. Germline values: CDR1 ENHRY, CDR2 SYGVKD. Trimming removed 11 bases at V and 6 bases at J, with 11 bases between. DNA for the CDR3: TGTGCCGCACAGGGTCCTAATTCACCCCTCCACTTT. It specifies CAAQGPNSPLHF.

This clonotype ranks as medium-sized. The V gene is TRBV3-1, the J gene TRBJ2-7, with D perhaps matching TRBD1 (6 bases). Germline V gene lookup returns CDR1 LGHDT and CDR2 YNNKEL (reference sequence). The V gene lost 5 bases and the J gene lost 0 bases, with 20 bases spanning the gap. This CDR3 region has 17 residues. The chain's CDR3 is CASSSRRQVLDSYEQYF. Written as DNA, the CDR3 is TGTGCCAGCAGCTCTCGAAGACAGGTTCTCGACTCCTACGAGCAGTACTTC.

This clonotype was detected many times. The chain couples TRBV28 to TRBJ1-2; 8 bases match TRBD1. The CDR3 has 14 residues. Unmatched junction bases numbered 4, after V lost 4 bases and J lost 3 bases. The germline V gene has CDR1 MDHEN and CDR2 SYDVKM. For the CDR3, the DNA is TGTGCCAGCAGTTCGGGACAGGAGTACTATGGCTACACCTTC. Translating gives CASSSGQEYYGYTF.

This chain connects TRBV10-3 to TRBJ1-1; no definite D call. This CDR3 comprises 13 residues. Trimming shortened V by 3 bases and J by 4 bases, and 9 bases separated the two germline ends. Germline CDR1 ENHRY, CDR2 SYGVKD. CDR3 in DNA: TGTGCCATCAGTGACTTGGTGAGCACTGAAGCTTTCTTT. It specifies CAISDLVSTEAFF.

This clonotype was picked up many times. The chain has TRBV6-5 and TRBJ1-3; 7 bases are shared with TRBD1. Germline V CDR1 and CDR2: MNHEY, SVGAGI. CDR3 length equals 17 residues. Trimming took 6 bases from V and 0 from J; bases not matched to a gene: 11. CDR3 nucleotide sequence: TGTGCCAGCAGAGGGGGGACAGCTACCCGCTCTGGAAACACCATATATTTT. Its translation is CASRGGTATRSGNTIYF.

The chain uses TRBV20-1 and TRBJ1-5; 8 bases fit TRBD1. Germline trimming cut 3 bases from V and 3 bases from J; bases unmatched to any gene: 4. CDR3 length: 14 amino acids. The germline V gene encodes CDR1 DFQATT and CDR2 SNEGSKA (reference sequence). In DNA form, the CDR3 reads TGCAGTGCTAGTTCAGGGGGCGTCAATCAGCCCCAGCATTTT. This gives the protein CSASSGGVNQPQHF.